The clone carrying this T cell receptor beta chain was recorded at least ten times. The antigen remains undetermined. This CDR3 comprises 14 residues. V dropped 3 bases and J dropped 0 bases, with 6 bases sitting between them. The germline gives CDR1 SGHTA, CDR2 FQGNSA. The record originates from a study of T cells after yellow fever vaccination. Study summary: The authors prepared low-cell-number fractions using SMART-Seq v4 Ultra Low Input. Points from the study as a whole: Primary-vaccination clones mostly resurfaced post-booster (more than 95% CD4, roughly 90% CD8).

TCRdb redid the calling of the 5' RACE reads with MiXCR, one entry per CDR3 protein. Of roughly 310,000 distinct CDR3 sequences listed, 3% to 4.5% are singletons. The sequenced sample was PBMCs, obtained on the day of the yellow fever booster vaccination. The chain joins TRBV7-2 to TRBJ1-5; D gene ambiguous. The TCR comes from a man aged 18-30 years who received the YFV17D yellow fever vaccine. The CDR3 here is CASSFLVSNQPQHF. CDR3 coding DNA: TGTGCCAGCAGCTTTTTGGTTAGCAATCAGCCCCAGCATTTT.